This entry describes one T cell receptor beta chain. This clonotype was counted a few times. This receptor's antigen is unknown. One junction end does not reproduce the germline sequence, and a read error may be involved. The sample is drawn from a study of tumor and adjacent non-tumor tissue in lung cancer (dated 2018 in TCRdb). For the wider study: The cohort included about a dozen adenocarcinoma, a couple of squamous cell carcinoma and 1 small cell lung cancer patients. A total of roughly 130,000,000 productive TCRbeta reads were generated by sequencing, corresponding to an average of roughly 4 million reads per sample. The study compared bulk TCRbeta repertoires from lung tumor tissue and matched distant non-tumor lung tissue of some 15 lung cancer patients. The approximately 15 enrolled patients, of whom some ten were men and 5 were women, were aged about 30 to 80 years and were diagnosed with TNM stage I to III disease. TCRbeta CDR3 sequencing was performed on more than 25 paired specimens, with one tumor sample and one normal lung sample collected per patient.

RNA was isolated from bulk, unsorted tissue, and RNA quality was assessed with a NanoDrop ND-1000 and an Agilent 2100. All donors had newly diagnosed lung cancer, had not received prior chemotherapy, and were admitted for thoracic surgery in China between August and November 2014. The study excluded patients who had received radiotherapy or chemotherapy before or who had another cancer at the same time. Surgical tissue pieces of roughly 1-2 cm3 were preserved in RNAlater solution and stored at -80 °C until use. The germline V gene (reference sequence) sets CDR1 to GTSNPN and CDR2 to SVGIG. Reading from cysteine to phenylalanine, the CDR3 counts 13 amino acids. CDR3 DNA only is kept here, 39 bases in frame from base 1. Library preparation was by multiplex PCR. Instrument used: Illumina HiSeq 2500. Following protocols modified from ARM-PCR, the researchers constructed TCRbeta libraries through three rounds of nested PCR with primers (Table S4). Before sequencing, PCR products of 200-500 bp were cut from the gel and purified using the QIAquick gel extraction kit. Regarding the original processing steps: Reads were cleaned using Trimmomatic, were merged into complete CDR3 sequences using FLASH, and were assigned to V(D)J germline segments using MiTCR. VDJtools was used to compute clonal diversity as the inverse Simpson's index. A read counted as productive if the sequence was in-frame and lacked a premature stop codon. The public reads were reanalyzed by TCRdb: fastp trimming at Q25, MiXCR alignment, in-frame beta chains only. CDR3 protein duplicates are merged, each entry listing the most common genes and DNA. It is TCRdb's table, rather than the study itself, that gives the V and J calls and clone size. The sample yields 71,000 or so distinct CDR3 sequences; roughly 76% were counted once. The ten largest make up about an eighth of the sample.

General conclusions and limits of the study: Tumor tissue showed significantly greater TCR diversity (inverse Simpson) than normal lung tissue (about 400 vs 180, P = 0.0075, Mann-Whitney U test). Peripheral blood was not sequenced, so blood TCRbeta repertoires in these lung cancer patients were not examined. TCR diversity was significantly higher in younger patients, and greater tumor TCR diversity was associated with shorter overall survival and shorter disease-free survival. In normal lung, the top 100 clones accounted for a significantly larger cumulative share of the repertoire than in tumor tissue. The cohort had only approximately 16 patients, and the authors noted that larger samples and more detailed clinical data are needed. Neither the sequencing platform nor unique molecular identifiers are mentioned in the methods.

The receptor was derived from a woman between 50 and 59 years old with non-small cell lung cancer. This sequence uses TRBV30 and TRBJ2-1, with a tentative D gene TRBD1 over 6 matching bases. The sample comprised lung tumor tissue. The DNA sequence is as follows: TGTGTCTGGGTACAGGGCGCCTACAATGAGCAGTTCTTC. Protein translation: CVWVQGAYNEQFF.